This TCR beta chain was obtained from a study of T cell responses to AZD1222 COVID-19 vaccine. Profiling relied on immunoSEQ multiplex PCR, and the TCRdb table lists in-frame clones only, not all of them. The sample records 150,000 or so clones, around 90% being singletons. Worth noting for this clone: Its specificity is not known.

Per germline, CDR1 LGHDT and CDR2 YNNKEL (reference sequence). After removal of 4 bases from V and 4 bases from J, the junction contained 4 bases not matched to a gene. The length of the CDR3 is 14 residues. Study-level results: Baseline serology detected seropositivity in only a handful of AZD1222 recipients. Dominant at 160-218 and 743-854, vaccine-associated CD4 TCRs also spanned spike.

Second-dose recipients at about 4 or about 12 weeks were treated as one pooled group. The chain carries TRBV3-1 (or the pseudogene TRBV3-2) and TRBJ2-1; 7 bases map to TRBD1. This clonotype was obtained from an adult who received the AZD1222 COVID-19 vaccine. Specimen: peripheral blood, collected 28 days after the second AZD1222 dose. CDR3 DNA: TGTGCCAGCAGCCCGGGACAGTTTTACAATGAGCAGTTCTTC. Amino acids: CASSPGQFYNEQFF.